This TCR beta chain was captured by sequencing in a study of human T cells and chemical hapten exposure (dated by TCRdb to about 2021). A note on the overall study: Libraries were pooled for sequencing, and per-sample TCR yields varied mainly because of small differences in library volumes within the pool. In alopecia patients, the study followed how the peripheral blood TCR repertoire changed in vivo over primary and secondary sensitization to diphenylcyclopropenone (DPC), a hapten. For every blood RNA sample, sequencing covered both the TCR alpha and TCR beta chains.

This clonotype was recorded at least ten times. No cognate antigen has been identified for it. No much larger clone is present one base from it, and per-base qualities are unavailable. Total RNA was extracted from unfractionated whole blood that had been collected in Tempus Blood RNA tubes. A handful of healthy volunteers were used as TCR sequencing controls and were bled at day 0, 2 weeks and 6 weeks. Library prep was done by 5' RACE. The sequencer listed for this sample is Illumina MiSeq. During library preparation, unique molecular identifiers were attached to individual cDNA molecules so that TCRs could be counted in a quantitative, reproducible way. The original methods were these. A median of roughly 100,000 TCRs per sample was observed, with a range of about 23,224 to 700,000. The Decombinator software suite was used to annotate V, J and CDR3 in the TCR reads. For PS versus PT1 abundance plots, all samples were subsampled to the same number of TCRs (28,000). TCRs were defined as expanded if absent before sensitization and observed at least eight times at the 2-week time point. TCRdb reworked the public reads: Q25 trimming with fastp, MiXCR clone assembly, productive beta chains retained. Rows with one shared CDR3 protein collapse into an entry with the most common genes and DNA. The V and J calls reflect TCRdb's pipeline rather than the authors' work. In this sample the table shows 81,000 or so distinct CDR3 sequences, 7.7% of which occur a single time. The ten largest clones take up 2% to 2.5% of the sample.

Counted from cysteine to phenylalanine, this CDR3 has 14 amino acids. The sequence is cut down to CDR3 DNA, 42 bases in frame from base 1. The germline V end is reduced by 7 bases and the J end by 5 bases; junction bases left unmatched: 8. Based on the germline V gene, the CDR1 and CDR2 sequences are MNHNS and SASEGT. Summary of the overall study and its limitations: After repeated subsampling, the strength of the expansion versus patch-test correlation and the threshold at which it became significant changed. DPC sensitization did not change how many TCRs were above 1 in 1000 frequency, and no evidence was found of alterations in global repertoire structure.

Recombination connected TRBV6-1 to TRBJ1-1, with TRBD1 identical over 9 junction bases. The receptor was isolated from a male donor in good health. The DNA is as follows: TGTGCCAGCATCATGGACAGGGGAGGGACTGAAGCTTTCTTT. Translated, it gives CASIMDRGGTEAFF.